These T cell receptor beta chains were read from a single sample in a study of control samples from healthy donors and cancer patients. Profiling relied on immunoSEQ multiplex PCR, and the TCRdb table lists in-frame clones only, not all of them. The sample yields roughly 150,000 clones, nearly 95% seen once. The sample taken for sequencing was blood. The source is a man in his fifties or sixties in good health. Each CDR3 is given without its conserved first and last residue. Where a row states a size, it is once, few, many or the class of an expanded clone; other rows omit it.

j_gene,abundance,v_gene,CDR3aa
TRBJ2-3,NA,TRBV29-1,SVVWRGRVADTQY
TRBJ1-1,NA,TRBV3-1/TRBV3-2,ASSQVTGVLDTEAF
TRBJ2-2,NA,TRBV18,ASSRLNTGELF
TRBJ2-5,NA,TRBV18,ASSPPGGPSIGTQY
TRBJ2-7,NA,TRBV5-1,ASSLSRGVQQY
TRBJ2-1,NA,TRBV3-1/TRBV3-2,ASSQERLLADNEQF
TRBJ2-1,NA,TRBV6-6,ASTNGREGHNEQF
TRBJ1-5,few,TRBV6-2/TRBV6-3,ASSYASRGQPQH
TRBJ1-6,NA,TRBV5-1,ASSLEGQNYSPLH
TRBJ2-3,NA,TRBV18,ASSPGSTDTQY
TRBJ2-7,NA,TRBV5-1,ASSLEQVEYEQY
TRBJ1-1,NA,TRBV12-3/TRBV12-4,ASRPPGLRAF
TRBJ1-2,NA,TRBV7-2,ASSLVGYGYT
TRBJ1-1,once,TRBV27,ASSPSWGLAEAF
TRBJ2-2,NA,TRBV5-1,ASSLGGAGELF
TRBJ1-1,NA,TRBV27,ASSLTARVFGGEAF
TRBJ2-5,NA,TRBV7-6,ASSFLISGSQKETQY
TRBJ1-2,NA,TRBV7-8,ASSAGVSYGYT
TRBJ2-5,NA,TRBV10-3,AISVREEETQY
TRBJ2-2,NA,TRBV12-1,ASSSEGTGGENTGELF
TRBJ1-2,NA,TRBV12-3/TRBV12-4,ASSFAPRYGYT
TRBJ1-6,NA,TRBV6-5,ASSRGTEGSPLH
TRBJ2-1,NA,TRBV7-9,ASSPPRAAGTDEQF
TRBJ2-1,NA,TRBV14,ASSQLEPSGRISYNEQF
TRBJ1-2,NA,TRBV25-1,ASSEWNSNYGYT
TRBJ2-7,NA,TRBV3-1/TRBV3-2,ASSQARAYEQY
TRBJ1-1,NA,TRBV9,ASSVETGGLTEAF
TRBJ1-1,once,TRBV7-9,ASSLGTEAF
TRBJ2-7,once,TRBV4-1,ASSQALTGGWNEQY
TRBJ2-1,once,TRBV15,ATSRDGPTVSYNEQF
TRBJ1-3,NA,TRBV12-5,ASGLFPSGNTIY
TRBJ2-7,NA,TRBV18,ASSPGAAPSYEQY
TRBJ2-7,NA,TRBV5-4,ASSLAGVRGVHGEQY
TRBJ1-1,NA,TRBV11-2,ASSSRTGWDTEAF
TRBJ2-1,NA,TRBV5-1,ASSLTSGRSYNEQF